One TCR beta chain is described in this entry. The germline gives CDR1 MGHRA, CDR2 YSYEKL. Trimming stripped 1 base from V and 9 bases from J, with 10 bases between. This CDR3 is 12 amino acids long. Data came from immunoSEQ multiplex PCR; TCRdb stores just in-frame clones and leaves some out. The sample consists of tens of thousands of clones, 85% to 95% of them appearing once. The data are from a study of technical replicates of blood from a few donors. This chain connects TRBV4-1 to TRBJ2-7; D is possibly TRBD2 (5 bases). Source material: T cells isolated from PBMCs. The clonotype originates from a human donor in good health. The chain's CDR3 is CASSQVGGRQYF. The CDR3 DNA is TGCGCCAGCAGCCAAGTAGGTGGGAGGCAGTACTTC.